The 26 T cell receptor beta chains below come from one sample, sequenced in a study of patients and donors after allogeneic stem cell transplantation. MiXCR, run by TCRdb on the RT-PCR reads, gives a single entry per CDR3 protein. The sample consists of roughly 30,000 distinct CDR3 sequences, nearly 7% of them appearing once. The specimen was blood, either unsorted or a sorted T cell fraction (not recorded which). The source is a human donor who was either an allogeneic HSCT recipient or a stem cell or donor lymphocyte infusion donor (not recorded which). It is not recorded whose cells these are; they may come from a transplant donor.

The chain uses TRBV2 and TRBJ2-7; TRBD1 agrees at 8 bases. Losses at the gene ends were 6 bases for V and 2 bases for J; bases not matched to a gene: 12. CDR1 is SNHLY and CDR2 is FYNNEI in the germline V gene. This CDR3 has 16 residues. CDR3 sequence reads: CASSGLVTGVAYEQYF. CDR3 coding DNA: TGTGCCAGCAGCGGGTTAGTGACAGGGGTAGCCTACGAGCAGTACTTC.

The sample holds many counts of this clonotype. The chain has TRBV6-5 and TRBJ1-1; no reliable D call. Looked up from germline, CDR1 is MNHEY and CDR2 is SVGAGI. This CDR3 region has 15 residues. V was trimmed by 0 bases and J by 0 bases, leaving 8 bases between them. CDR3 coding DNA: TGTGCCAGCAGTTACTCGTGGAGGGTGAACACTGAAGCTTTCTTT. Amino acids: CASSYSWRVNTEAFF.

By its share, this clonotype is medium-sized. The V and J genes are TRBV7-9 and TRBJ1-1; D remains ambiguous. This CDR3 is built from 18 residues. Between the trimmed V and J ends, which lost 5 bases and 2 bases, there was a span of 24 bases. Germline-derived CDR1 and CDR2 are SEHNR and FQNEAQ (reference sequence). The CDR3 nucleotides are TGTGCCAGCAGCGAAAAGCCAGGACGATCGGCAAGAAACACTGAAGCTTTCTTT. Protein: CASSEKPGRSARNTEAFF.

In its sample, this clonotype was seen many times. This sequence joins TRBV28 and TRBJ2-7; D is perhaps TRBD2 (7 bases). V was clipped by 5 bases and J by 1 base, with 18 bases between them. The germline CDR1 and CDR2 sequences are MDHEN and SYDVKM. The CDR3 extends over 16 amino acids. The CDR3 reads CASSSRLRGLSYEQYF. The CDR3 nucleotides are TGTGCCAGCAGTAGCCGTTTGCGGGGGCTTTCCTACGAGCAGTACTTC.

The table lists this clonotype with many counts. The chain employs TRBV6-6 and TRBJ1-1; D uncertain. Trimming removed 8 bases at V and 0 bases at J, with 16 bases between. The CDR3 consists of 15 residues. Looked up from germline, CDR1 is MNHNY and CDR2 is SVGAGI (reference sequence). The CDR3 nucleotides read TGTGCCAGCGGCGGCGAGTCGAGGATGAACACTGAAGCTTTCTTT. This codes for CASGGESRMNTEAFF.

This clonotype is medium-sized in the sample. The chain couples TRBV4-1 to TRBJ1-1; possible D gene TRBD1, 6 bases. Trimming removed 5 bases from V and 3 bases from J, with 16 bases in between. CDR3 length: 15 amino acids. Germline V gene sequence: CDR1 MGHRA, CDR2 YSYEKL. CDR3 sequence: CASSERSGQYTEAFF. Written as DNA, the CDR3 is TGCGCCAGCAGCGAAAGATCCGGACAGTACACTGAAGCTTTCTTT.

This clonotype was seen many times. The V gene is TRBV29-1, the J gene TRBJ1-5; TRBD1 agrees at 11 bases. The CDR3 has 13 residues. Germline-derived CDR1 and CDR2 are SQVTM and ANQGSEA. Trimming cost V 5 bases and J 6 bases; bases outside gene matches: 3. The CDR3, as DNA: TGCAGCGTTTCCGGGACAGGGGGTCAGCCCCAGCATTTT. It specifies CSVSGTGGQPQHF.

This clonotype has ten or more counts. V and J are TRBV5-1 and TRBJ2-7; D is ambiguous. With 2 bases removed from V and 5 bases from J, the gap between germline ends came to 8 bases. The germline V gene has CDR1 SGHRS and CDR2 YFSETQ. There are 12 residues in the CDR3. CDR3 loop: CASSFEGNEQYF. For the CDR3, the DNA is TGCGCCAGCAGCTTCGAAGGGAACGAGCAGTACTTC.

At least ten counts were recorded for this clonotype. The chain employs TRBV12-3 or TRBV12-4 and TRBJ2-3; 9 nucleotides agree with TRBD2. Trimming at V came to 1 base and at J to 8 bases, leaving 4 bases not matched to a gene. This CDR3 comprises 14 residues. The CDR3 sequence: CASSLGLAGITQYF. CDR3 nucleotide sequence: TGTGCCAGCAGTTTAGGGCTAGCGGGAATTACGCAGTATTTT.

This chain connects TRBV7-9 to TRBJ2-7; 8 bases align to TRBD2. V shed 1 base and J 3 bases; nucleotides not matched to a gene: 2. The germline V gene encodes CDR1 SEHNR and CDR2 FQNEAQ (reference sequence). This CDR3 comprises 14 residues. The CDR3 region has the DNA TGTGCCAGCAGCTTAGACGCGGGAGGCTACGAGCAGTACTTC. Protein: CASSLDAGGYEQYF.

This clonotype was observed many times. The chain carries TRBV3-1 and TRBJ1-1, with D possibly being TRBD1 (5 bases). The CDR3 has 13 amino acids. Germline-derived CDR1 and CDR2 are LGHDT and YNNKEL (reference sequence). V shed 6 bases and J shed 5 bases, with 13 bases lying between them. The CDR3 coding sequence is TGTGCCAGCAGTTGGGACGGAGGAACTGAAGCTTTCTTT. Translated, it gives CASSWDGGTEAFF. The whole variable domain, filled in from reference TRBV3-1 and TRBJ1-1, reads DTAVSQTPKYLVTQMGNDKSIKCEQNLGHDTMYWYKQDSKKFLKIMFSYNNKELIINETVPNRFSPKSPDKAHLNLHINSLELGDSAVYFCASSWDGGTEAFFGQGTRLTVV.

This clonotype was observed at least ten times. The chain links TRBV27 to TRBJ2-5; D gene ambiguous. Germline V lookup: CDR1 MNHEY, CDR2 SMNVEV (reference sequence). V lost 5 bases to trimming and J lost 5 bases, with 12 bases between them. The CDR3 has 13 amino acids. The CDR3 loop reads CASSPRAGETQYF. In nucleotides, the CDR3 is TGTGCCAGCAGTCCCCGGGCTGGGGAGACCCAGTACTTC.

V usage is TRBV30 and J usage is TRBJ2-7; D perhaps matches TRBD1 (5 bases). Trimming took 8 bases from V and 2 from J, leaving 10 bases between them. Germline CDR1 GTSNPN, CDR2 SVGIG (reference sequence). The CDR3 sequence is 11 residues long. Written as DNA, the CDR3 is TGTGCCAGCGACAGTACCTACGAGCAGTACTTC. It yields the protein CASDSTYEQYF.

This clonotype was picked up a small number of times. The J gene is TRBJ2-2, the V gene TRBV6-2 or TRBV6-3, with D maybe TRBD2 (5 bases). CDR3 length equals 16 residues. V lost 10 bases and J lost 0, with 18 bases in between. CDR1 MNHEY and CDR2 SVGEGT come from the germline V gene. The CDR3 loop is CAIVEPSRTNTGELFF. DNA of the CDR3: TGTGCCATCGTCGAGCCTAGCCGTACGAACACCGGGGAGCTGTTTTTT.

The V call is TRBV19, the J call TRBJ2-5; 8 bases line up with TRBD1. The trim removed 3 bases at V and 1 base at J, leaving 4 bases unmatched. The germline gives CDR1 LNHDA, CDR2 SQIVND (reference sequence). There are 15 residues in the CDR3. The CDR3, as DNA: TGTGCCAGTAGTATCTGGACAGGGACCCAAGAGACCCAGTACTTC. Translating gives CASSIWTGTQETQYF.

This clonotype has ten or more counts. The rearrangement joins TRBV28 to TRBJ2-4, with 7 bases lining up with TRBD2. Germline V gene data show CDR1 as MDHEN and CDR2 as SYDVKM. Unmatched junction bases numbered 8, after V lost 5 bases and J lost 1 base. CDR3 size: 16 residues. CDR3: CASSTPSGAAKNIQYF. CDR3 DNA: TGTGCCAGCAGTACACCCAGCGGGGCCGCCAAAAACATTCAGTACTTC.

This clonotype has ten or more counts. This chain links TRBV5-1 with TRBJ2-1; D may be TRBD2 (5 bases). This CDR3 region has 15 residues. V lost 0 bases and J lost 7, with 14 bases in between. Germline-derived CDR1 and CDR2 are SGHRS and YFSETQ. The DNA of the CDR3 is TGCGCCAGCAGCTTGGTTGTCGGGAATGGGAATGAGCAGTTCTTC. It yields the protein CASSLVVGNGNEQFF.

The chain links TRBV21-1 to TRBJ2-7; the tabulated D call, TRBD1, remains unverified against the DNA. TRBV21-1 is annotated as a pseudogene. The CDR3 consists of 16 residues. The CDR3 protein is CASSNPVGERLYEQYF. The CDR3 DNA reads TGTGCCAGCAGCAACCCTGTGGGGGAGAGATTGTACGAGCAGTACTTC.

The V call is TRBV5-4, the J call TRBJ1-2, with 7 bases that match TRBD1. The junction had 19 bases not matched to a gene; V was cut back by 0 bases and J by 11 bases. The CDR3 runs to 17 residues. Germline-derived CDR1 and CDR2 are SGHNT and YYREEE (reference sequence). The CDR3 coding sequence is TGTGCCAGCAGCTTGGCCCTCGGACAGGCCACCGCTAAATGGTACACCTTC. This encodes CASSLALGQATAKWYTF.

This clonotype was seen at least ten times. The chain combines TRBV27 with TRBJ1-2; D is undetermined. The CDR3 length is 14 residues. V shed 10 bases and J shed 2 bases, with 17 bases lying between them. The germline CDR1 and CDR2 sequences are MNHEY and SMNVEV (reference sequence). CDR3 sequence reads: CATTSILGNYGYTF. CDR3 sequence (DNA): TGTGCCACCACCAGCATCCTGGGGAACTATGGCTACACCTTC.

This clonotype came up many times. This CDR3 reads CASSGSGFNTGELFF. The CDR3 bases are TGTGCCAGCAGTGGGTCCGGCTTTAACACCGGGGAGCTGTTTTTT. This chain uses TRBV12-3 or TRBV12-4 with TRBJ2-2; the D is unclear. V dropped 5 bases and J dropped 2 bases, with 12 bases sitting between them. The CDR3 has 15 amino acids.

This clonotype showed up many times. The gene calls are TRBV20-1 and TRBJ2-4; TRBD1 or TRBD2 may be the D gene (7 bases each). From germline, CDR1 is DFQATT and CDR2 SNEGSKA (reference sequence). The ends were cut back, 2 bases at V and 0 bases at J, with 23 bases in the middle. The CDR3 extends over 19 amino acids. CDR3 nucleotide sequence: TGCAGTGCTAGAACCCCCGCATTGACAGGGAGGGTAGCCAAAAACATTCAGTACTTC. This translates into CSARTPALTGRVAKNIQYF.

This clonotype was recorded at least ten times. Written as DNA, the CDR3 is TGTGCCAGCCTGGGGAGTCGGGGGCACGGAAACACTGAAGCTTTCTTT. Its protein product is CASLGSRGHGNTEAFF. V is TRBV25-1 and J is TRBJ1-1; a weak D match, TRBD1 (6 bases). The CDR3 length is 16 residues. Trimming removed 8 bases from V and 2 bases from J, with 21 bases in between. Germline V CDR1 and CDR2: MGHDK, SYGVNS.

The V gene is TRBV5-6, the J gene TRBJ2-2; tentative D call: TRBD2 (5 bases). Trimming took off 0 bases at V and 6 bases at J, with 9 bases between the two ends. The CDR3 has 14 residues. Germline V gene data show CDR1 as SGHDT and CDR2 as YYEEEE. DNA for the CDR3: TGTGCCAGCAGCTTGGTTGCCGGGGCCGGGGAGCTGTTTTTT. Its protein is CASSLVAGAGELFF.

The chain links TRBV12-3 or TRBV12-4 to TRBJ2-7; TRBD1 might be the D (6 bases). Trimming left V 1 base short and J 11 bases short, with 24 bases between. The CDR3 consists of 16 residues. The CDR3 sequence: CASSLGNRAWVPLEYF. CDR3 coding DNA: TGTGCCAGCAGTTTAGGAAACAGGGCTTGGGTGCCGTTGGAGTACTTC.

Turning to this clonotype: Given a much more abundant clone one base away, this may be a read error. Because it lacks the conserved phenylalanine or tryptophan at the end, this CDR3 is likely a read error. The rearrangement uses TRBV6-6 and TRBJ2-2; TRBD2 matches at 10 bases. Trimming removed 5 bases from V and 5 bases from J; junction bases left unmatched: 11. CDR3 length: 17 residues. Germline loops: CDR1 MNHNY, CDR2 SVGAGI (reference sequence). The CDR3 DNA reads TGTGCCAGCAGTCGTCAGCCTAGCGGGAGTTGGACCGGGGAGCTGTTTTTG. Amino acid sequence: CASSRQPSGSWTGELFL.